A single sample is the source of the 3 T cell receptor beta chains below, sequenced in a study of blood T cell repertoires in COVID-19. The assay was immunoSEQ multiplex PCR, and TCRdb's table has in-frame clones only and misses some. Of about 70,000 clones detected, about 86% appear once; the ten largest clones hold approximately 12%. The sequencing sample was made of peripheral blood. The receptor set was obtained from a human donor in a cohort sampled during active COVID-19.

The rearrangement joins TRBV6-5 to TRBJ2-3; 7 nucleotides match TRBD1. J was trimmed by 3 bases and V by 4 bases; bases with no gene match: 7. Germline V lookup: CDR1 MNHEY, CDR2 SVGAGI. The CDR3 loop spans 15 amino acids. The CDR3 region is CASSLASDRTDTQYF. CDR3 DNA: TGTGCCAGCAGTTTAGCCTCGGACAGGACAGATACGCAGTATTTT.

V gene TRBV11-2 combines with J gene TRBJ2-2, with D perhaps matching TRBD2 (6 bases). CDR1 SGHAT and CDR2 FQNNGV come from the germline V gene. The CDR3 covers 15 residues. The V gene lost 5 bases and the J gene lost 2 bases, with 12 bases spanning the gap. For the CDR3, the DNA is TGTGCCAGCAGCCGGGGGAAGACAAACACCGGGGAGCTGTTTTTT. Translating it yields CASSRGKTNTGELFF. Supplemented by reference TRBV11-2 and TRBJ2-2, the full variable domain reads EAGVAQSPRYKIIEKRQSVAFWCNPISGHATLYWYQQILGQGPKLLIQFQNNGVVDDSQLPKDRFSAERLKGVDSTLKIQPAKLEDSAVYLCASSRGKTNTGELFFGEGSRLTVL.

This rearrangement joins TRBV30 to TRBJ2-3; 10 bases align to TRBD2. Losses at the gene ends were 2 bases for V and 2 bases for J; bases not matched to a gene: 13. Per germline, CDR1 GTSNPN and CDR2 SVGIG (reference sequence). This CDR3 comprises 18 residues. CDR3 region: CAWSSGYIAGGNTDTQYF. The DNA of the CDR3 is TGTGCCTGGAGTTCGGGGTATATAGCGGGGGGTAACACAGATACGCAGTATTTT.